This is a list of T cell receptor beta chains from one sample in a study of OX40 agonist ivuxolimab in advanced cancers. Profiled with immunoSEQ multiplex PCR; TCRdb holds only in-frame clones, not every one. The sample consists of tens of thousands of clones, about 89% of them appearing once. This sample comprised CD4+ or CD8+ T cells sorted from blood, obtained in a trial of the OX40 agonist ivuxolimab. Receptors originate from an adult with an advanced solid tumor such as melanoma, head and neck, liver or kidney cancer. Each CDR3 is given with its conserved first and last residue. Fields, in order: D gene, V gene, clone size, J gene, CDR3 protein, CDR3 DNA. D genes are given only for firm matches. The listing skips clone size in some rows; elsewhere it reads once, few, many or a size class.

.	TRBV2	.	TRBJ2-1	CASSGDMEPFF	TGTGCCAGCAGCGGGGACATGGAACCGTTCTTC
TRBD2	TRBV29-1	.	TRBJ2-5	CSVDLQRGLLAGEETQYF	TGCAGCGTTGACCTCCAGAGGGGCCTGCTAGCGGGAGAGGAGACCCAGTACTTC
.	TRBV4-3	.	TRBJ2-1	CASSQEGEGYNEQFF	TGCGCCAGCAGCCAAGAGGGGGAAGGGTACAATGAGCAGTTCTTC
TRBD1	TRBV5-6	.	TRBJ1-1	CASSGRTGATLWDTEAFF	TGTGCCAGCAGCGGGAGGACAGGGGCAACTCTATGGGACACTGAAGCTTTCTTT
.	TRBV9	few	TRBJ2-1	CASSVPGLNEQFF	TGTGCCAGCAGCGTACCTGGACTCAATGAGCAGTTCTTC
.	TRBV30	.	TRBJ2-7	CACLDTYEQYF	TGTGCCTGTCTCGACACCTACGAGCAGTACTTC
TRBD2	TRBV5-1	.	TRBJ2-1	CASSLVAGGSYNEQFF	TGCGCCAGCAGCTTGGTTGCGGGAGGGTCCTACAATGAGCAGTTCTTC
.	TRBV27	.	TRBJ1-1	CASSSTGTLNTEAFF	TGTGCCAGCAGTTCGACCGGGACACTGAACACTGAAGCTTTCTTT
TRBD1	TRBV5-6	.	TRBJ1-5	CASSLARTGGNQPQHF	TGTGCCAGCAGCTTGGCCCGGACAGGGGGGAATCAGCCCCAGCATTTT
.	TRBV10-3	.	TRBJ2-7	CAISSGDGQASYEQYF	TGTGCCATCAGTTCGGGGGATGGACAGGCTTCCTACGAGCAGTACTTC
.	TRBV7-8	.	TRBJ2-2	CASSPRGHTGELFF	TGTGCCAGCAGCCCCCGAGGTCACACCGGGGAGCTGTTTTTT
TRBD2	TRBV19	.	TRBJ2-1	CASSTGLAGYNEQFF	TGTGCCAGTAGTACTGGACTAGCGGGGTACAATGAGCAGTTCTTC
.	TRBV25-1	.	TRBJ1-1	CASSEATEAFF	TGTGCCAGCAGTGAGGCCACTGAAGCTTTCTTT
TRBD2	TRBV7-9	.	TRBJ2-3	CASSLVPAGGGGDTQYF	TGTGCCAGCAGCTTAGTACCAGCGGGAGGCGGCGGAGATACGCAGTATTTT
TRBD1	TRBV28	.	TRBJ2-3	CASSLDRDVATDTQYF	TGTGCCAGCAGCCTGGACAGGGACGTGGCCACAGATACGCAGTATTTT
.	TRBV4-1	.	TRBJ2-7	CASSQGLDFPYEQYF	TGCGCCAGCAGCCAAGGCCTGGACTTCCCCTACGAGCAGTACTTC
.	TRBV9	.	TRBJ1-1	CASSAPDNTEAFF	TGTGCCAGCAGCGCCCCAGATAACACTGAAGCTTTCTTT
.	TRBV19	.	TRBJ2-2	CASRGSDGDTGELFF	TGTGCCAGTAGGGGGTCGGACGGTGACACCGGGGAGCTGTTTTTT
.	TRBV10-2	few	TRBJ2-2	CASSDGPSNTGELFF	TGCGCCAGCAGTGATGGGCCGTCGAACACCGGGGAGCTGTTTTTT
.	TRBV5-6	.	TRBJ1-3	CASSLDRLSGNTIYF	TGTGCCAGCAGCTTGGACCGACTCTCTGGAAACACCATATATTTT
.	TRBV20-1	.	TRBJ2-5	CSQKDFETQYF	TGCAGTCAAAAGGACTTCGAGACCCAGTACTTC
.	TRBV9	.	TRBJ1-3	CASSNQGGGNTIYF	TGTGCCAGCAGCAACCAAGGGGGAGGAAACACCATATATTTT
.	TRBV19	.	TRBJ2-3	CASSHASLYTDTQYF	TGTGCCAGTAGTCATGCTAGCCTCTACACAGATACGCAGTATTTT
TRBD2	TRBV27	.	TRBJ2-7	CASSLTSGRFSYEQYF	TGTGCCAGCAGTTTGACTAGCGGGAGGTTTTCCTACGAGCAGTACTTC
.	TRBV29-1	.	TRBJ2-1	CSVEDRTGNKGSYNEQFF	TGCAGCGTTGAAGACCGGACTGGCAATAAGGGATCCTACAATGAGCAGTTCTTC
.	TRBV30	once	TRBJ2-7	CAWSNAYEQYF	TGTGCCTGGAGTAACGCATACGAGCAGTACTTC
.	TRBV6-6	.	TRBJ2-1	CASVGTHNEQFF	TGTGCCAGCGTAGGGACCCACAATGAGCAGTTCTTC
TRBD2	TRBV7-2	once	TRBJ2-1	CASIMGLAGNEQFF	TGTGCCAGCATCATGGGACTAGCGGGCAATGAGCAGTTCTTC
.	TRBV5-6	.	TRBJ1-3	CASSLDLGLSGNTIYF	TGTGCCAGCAGCTTGGATTTGGGTCTCTCTGGAAACACCATATATTTT
.	TRBV28	.	TRBJ2-5	CASSLEETQYF	TGTGCCAGCAGTTTAGAAGAGACCCAGTACTTC
.	TRBV19	.	TRBJ2-1	CASTKWDPTGEQFF	TGTGCCAGTACCAAATGGGACCCGACGGGAGAGCAGTTCTTC
.	TRBV19	.	TRBJ1-2	CASTWGDNSDYGYTF	TGTGCCAGCACCTGGGGGGACAACTCGGACTATGGCTACACCTTC
.	TRBV5-6	once	TRBJ2-2	CASSPGARGELFF	TGTGCCAGCAGTCCAGGGGCCAGAGGGGAGCTGTTTTTT
.	TRBV4-1	.	TRBJ1-1	CASSQDQAVTEAFF	TGCGCCAGCAGCCAAGATCAGGCGGTCACTGAAGCTTTCTTT
.	TRBV30	.	TRBJ2-1	CAWSQGPVAGLYNEQFF	TGTGCCTGGAGCCAGGGGCCAGTAGCGGGCCTTTACAATGAGCAGTTCTTC
.	TRBV2	few	TRBJ2-1	CASSEAGGRSYNEQFF	TGTGCCAGCAGTGAAGCGGGGGGACGATCCTACAATGAGCAGTTCTTC
.	TRBV29-1	.	TRBJ2-7	CSGVGRESLEQYF	TGCAGCGGGGTGGGACGGGAGTCCCTCGAGCAGTACTTC
.	TRBV2	medium-sized	TRBJ1-5	CASRPHQGSGQPQHF	TGTGCCAGCCGTCCCCATCAGGGGTCAGGCCAGCCCCAGCATTTT
.	TRBV13	.	TRBJ1-2	CASSLQGGNYGYTF	TGTGCCAGCAGTCTCCAGGGTGGAAACTATGGCTACACCTTC
.	TRBV5-5	few	TRBJ1-2	CASSLPDYGYTF	TGTGCCAGCAGCTTGCCGGACTATGGCTACACCTTC
.	TRBV28	.	TRBJ2-7	CASSSNTLSYEQYF	TGTGCCAGCAGTTCAAACACCCTCTCCTACGAGCAGTACTTC
.	TRBV19	.	TRBJ1-5	CASKGMGNQPQHF	TGTGCCAGTAAGGGGATGGGCAATCAGCCCCAGCATTTT
TRBD1	TRBV19	.	TRBJ2-1	CASSIRTGGFNEQFF	TGTGCCAGTAGTATCCGGACAGGGGGTTTTAATGAGCAGTTCTTC
.	TRBV6-1	.	TRBJ1-1	CASSELTERAFF	TGTGCCAGCAGTGAATTGACAGAAAGAGCTTTCTTT
.	TRBV9	.	TRBJ2-1	CASSVGGHEQFF	TGTGCCAGCAGCGTAGGGGGTCATGAGCAGTTCTTC
.	TRBV14	.	TRBJ1-2	CASSQHLVGRGGSYGYTF	TGTGCCAGCAGCCAGCACCTCGTGGGCCGCGGCGGTTCCTATGGCTACACCTTC
.	TRBV13	.	TRBJ2-2	CASSLSPGELFF	TGTGCCAGCAGTTTGTCGCCCGGGGAGCTGTTTTTT
.	TRBV6-1	.	TRBJ1-5	CASSRTVSNQPQHF	TGTGCCAGCAGTAGGACAGTAAGCAATCAGCCCCAGCATTTT
.	TRBV5-6	.	TRBJ2-2	CASSLWNIINTGELFF	TGTGCCAGCAGCTTGTGGAATATTATCAACACCGGGGAGCTGTTTTTT
.	TRBV6-6	.	TRBJ2-4	CASSYPGRLRENIQYF	TGTGCCAGCAGTTACCCGGGACGCCTTAGGGAAAACATTCAGTACTTC
.	TRBV10-3	.	TRBJ2-4	CAISENEGLAKNIQYF	TGTGCCATCAGTGAAAATGAAGGACTAGCCAAAAACATTCAGTACTTC
.	TRBV2	once	TRBJ2-7	CASSEGPFEYF	TGTGCCAGCAGTGAAGGGCCATTCGAGTACTTC